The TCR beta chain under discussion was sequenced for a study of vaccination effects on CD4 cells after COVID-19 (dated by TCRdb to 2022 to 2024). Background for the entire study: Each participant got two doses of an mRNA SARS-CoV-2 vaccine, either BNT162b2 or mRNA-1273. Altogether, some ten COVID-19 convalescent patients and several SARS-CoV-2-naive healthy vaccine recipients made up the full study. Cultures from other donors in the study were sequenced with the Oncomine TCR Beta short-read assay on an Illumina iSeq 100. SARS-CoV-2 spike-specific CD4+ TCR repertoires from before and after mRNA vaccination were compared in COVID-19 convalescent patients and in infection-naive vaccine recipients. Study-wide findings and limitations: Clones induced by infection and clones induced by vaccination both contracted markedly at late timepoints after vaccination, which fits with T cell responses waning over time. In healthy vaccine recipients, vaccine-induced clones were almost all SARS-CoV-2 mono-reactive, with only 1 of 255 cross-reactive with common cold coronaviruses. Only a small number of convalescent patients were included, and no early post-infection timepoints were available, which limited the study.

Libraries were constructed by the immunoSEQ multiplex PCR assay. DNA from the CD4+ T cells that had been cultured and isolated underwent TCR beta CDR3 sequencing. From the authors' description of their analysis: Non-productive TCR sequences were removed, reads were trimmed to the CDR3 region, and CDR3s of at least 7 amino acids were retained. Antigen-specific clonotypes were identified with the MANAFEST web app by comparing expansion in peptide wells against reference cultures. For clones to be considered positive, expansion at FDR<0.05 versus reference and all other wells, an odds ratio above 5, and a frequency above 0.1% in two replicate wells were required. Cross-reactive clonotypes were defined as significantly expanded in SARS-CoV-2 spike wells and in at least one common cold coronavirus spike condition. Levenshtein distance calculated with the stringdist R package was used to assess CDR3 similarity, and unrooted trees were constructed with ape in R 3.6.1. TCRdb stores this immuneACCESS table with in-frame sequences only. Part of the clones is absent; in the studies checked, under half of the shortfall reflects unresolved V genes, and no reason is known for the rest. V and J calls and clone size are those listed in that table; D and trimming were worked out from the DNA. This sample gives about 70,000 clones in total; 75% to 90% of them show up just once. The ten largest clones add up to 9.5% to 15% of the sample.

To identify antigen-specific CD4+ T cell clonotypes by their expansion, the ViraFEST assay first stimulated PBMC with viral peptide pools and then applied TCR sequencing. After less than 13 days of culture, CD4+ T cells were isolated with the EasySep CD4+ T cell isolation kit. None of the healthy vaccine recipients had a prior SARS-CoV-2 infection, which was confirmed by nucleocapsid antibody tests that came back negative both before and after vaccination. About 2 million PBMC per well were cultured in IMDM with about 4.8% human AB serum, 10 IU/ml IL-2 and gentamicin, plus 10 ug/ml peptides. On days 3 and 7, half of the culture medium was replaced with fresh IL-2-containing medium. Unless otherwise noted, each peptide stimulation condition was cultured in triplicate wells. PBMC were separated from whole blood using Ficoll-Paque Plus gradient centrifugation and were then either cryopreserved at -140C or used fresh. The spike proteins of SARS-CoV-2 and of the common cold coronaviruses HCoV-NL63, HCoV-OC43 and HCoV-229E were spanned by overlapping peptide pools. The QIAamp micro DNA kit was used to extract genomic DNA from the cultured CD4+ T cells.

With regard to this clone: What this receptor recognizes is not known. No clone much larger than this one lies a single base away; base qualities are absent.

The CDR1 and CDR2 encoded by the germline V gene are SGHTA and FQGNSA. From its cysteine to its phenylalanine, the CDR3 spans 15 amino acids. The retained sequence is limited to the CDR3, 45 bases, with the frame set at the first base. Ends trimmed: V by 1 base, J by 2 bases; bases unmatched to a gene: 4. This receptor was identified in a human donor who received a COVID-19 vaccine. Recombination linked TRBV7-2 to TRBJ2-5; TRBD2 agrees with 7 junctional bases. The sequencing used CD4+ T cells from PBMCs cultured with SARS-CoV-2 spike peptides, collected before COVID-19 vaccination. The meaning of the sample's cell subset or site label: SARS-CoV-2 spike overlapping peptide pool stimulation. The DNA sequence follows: TGTGCCAGCAGCTTAGGGGGAGGGGTTCAAGAGACCCAGTACTTC. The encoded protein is CASSLGGGVQETQYF.